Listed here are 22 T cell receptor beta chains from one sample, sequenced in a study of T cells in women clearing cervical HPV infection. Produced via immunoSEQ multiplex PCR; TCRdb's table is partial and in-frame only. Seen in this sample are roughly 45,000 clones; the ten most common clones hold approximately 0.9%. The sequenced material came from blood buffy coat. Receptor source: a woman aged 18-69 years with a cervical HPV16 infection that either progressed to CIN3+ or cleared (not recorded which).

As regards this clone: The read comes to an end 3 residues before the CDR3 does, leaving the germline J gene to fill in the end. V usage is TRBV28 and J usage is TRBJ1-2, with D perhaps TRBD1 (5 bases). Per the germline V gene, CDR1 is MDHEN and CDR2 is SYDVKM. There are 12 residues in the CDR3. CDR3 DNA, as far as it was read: TGTGCCAGCAGTTTGCCAGGGTTAGGA. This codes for CASSLPGLG. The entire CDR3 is CASSLPGLGYTF.

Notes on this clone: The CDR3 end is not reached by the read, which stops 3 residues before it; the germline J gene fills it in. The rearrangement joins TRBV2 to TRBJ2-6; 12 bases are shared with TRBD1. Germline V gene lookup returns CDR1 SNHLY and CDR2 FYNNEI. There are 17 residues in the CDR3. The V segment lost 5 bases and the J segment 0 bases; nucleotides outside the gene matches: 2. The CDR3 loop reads CASSPGQGASGANVLTF. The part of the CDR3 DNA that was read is TGTGCCAGCAGTCCGGGACAGGGGGCCTCTGGGGCCAACGTC.

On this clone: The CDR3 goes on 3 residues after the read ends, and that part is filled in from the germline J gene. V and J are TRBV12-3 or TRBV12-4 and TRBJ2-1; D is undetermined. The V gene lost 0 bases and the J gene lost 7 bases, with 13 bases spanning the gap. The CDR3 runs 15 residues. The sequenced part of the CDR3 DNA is TGTGCCAGCAGTTTAGCGGCGCCCTACGGGAATGAG. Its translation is CASSLAAPYGNE. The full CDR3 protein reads CASSLAAPYGNEQFF.

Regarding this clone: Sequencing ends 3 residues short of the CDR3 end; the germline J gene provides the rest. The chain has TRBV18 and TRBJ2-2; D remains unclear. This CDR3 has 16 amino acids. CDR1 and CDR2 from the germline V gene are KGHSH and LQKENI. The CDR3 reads CASSPSNRDYNSPLFF. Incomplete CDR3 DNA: TGTGCCAGCTCACCAAGTAATCGCGATTATAATTCGCCG.

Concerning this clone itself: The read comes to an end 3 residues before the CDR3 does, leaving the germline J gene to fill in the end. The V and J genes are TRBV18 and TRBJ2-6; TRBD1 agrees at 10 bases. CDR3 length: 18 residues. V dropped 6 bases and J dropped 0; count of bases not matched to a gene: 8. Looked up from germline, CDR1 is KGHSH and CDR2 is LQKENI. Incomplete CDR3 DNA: TGTGCCAGCTCCCTATTGGACAGGGGGAGCTCTGGGGCCAACGTC. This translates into CASSLLDRGSSGANV. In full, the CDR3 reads CASSLLDRGSSGANVLTF.

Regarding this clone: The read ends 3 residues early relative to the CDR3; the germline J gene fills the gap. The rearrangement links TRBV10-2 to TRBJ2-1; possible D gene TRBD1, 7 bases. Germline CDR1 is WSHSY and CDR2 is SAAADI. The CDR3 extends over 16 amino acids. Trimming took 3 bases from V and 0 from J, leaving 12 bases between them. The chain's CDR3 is CASSDPGGGSYNEQFF. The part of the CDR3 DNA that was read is TGCGCCAGCAGTGACCCAGGGGGAGGCTCCTACAATGAG.

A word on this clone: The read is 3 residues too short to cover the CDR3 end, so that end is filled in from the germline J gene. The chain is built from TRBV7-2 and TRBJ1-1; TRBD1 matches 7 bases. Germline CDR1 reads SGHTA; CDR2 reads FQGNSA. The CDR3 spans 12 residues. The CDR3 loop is CASSSGDREAFF. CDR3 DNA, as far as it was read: TGTGCCAGCAGCTCTGGGGACAGAGAA.

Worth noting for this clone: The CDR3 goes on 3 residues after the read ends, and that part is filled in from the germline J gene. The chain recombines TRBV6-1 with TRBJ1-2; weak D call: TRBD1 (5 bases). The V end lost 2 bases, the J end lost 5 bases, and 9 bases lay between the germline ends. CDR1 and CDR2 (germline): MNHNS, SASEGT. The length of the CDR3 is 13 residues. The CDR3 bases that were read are TGTGCCAGCAGTGAAACAGGTTTTTATGGC. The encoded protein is CASSETGFYG. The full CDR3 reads CASSETGFYGYTF.

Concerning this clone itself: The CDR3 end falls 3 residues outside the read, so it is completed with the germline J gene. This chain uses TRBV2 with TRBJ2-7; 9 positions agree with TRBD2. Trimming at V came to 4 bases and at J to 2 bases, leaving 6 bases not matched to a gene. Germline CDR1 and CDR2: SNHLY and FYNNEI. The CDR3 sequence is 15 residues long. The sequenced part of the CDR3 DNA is TGTGCCAGCAGTGCGGAGCGGGGGGCCCCCTACGAG. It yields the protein CASSAERGAPYE. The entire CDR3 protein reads CASSAERGAPYEQYF.

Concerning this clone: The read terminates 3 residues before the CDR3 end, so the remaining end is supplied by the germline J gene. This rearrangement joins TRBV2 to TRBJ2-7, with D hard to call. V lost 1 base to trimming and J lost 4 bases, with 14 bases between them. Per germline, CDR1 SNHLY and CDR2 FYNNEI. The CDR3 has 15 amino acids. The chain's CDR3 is CASSEEADSVYEQYF. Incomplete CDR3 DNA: TGTGCCAGCAGTGAAGAGGCCGACTCGGTTTACGAG.

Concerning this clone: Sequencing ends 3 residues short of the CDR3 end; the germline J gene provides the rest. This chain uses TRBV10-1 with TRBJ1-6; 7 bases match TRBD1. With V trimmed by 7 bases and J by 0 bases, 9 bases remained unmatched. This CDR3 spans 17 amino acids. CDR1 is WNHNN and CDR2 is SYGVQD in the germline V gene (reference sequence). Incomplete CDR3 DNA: TGCGCCAGCAAGCGGGACAGTCAGAGCTCCTATAATTCACCC. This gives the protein CASKRDSQSSYNSP. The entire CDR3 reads CASKRDSQSSYNSPLHF.

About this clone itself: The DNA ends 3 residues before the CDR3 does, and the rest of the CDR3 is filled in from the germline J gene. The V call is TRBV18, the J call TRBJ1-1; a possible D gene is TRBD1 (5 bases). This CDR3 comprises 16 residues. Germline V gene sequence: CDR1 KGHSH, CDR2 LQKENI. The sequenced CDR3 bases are TGTGCCAGCTCACCGCAGCGGGCTAGCGGGGGGAATGAG. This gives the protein CASSPQRASGGNE. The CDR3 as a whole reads CASSPQRASGGNEAFF.

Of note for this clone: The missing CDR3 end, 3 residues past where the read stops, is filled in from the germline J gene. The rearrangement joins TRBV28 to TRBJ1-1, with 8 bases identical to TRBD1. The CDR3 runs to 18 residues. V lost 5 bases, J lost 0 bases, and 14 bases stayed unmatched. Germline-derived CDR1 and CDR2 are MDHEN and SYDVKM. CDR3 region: CASSPRTGYGRLNTEAFF. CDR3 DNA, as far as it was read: TGTGCCAGCAGTCCCCGGACAGGGTACGGCAGATTGAACACTGAA.

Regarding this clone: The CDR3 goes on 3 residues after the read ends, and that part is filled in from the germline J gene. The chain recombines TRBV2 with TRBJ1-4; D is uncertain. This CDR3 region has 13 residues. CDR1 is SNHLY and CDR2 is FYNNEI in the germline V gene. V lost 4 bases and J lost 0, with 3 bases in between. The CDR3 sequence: CASSGATNEKLFF. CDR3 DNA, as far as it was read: TGTGCCAGCAGTGGCGCAACTAATGAAAAA.

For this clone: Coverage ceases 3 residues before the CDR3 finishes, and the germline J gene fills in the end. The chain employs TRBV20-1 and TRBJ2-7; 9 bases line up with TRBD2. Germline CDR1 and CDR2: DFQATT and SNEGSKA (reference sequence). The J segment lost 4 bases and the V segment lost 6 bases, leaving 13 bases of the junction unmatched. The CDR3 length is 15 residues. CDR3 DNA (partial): TGCAGTGCCTATGTGGCTAGCGGGGAGAGTTACGAG. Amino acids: CSAYVASGESYE. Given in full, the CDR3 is CSAYVASGESYEQYF.

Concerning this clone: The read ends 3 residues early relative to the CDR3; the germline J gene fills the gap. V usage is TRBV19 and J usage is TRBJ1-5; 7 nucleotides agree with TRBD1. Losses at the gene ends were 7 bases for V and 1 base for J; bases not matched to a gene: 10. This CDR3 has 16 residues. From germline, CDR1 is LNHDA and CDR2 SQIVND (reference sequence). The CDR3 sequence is CASTPDRKGSNQPQHF. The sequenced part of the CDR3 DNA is TGTGCCAGTACTCCGGACAGGAAGGGGAGCAATCAGCCC.

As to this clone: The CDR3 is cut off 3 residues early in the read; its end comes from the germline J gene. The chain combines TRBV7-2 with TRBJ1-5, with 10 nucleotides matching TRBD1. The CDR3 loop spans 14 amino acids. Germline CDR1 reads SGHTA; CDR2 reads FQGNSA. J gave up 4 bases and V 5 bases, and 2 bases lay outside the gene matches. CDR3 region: CASSRTGGNQPQHF. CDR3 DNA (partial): TGTGCCAGCAGCCGGACAGGGGGAAATCAGCCC.

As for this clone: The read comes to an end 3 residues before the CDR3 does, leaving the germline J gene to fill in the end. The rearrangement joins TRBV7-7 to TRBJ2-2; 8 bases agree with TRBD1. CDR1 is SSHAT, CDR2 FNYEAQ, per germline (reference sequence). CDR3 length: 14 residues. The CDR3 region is CASSLGQGSEKLFF. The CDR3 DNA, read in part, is TGTGCCAGCAGCTTAGGACAGGGGTCTGAAAAG.

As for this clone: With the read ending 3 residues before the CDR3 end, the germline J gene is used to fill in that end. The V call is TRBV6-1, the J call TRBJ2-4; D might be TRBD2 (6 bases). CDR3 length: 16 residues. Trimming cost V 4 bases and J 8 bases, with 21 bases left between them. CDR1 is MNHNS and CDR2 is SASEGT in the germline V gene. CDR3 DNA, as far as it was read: TGTGCCAGCAGTGCCTTTGGGGGGTCCATAAGGGACATT. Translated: CASSAFGGSIRDI. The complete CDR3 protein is CASSAFGGSIRDIQYF.

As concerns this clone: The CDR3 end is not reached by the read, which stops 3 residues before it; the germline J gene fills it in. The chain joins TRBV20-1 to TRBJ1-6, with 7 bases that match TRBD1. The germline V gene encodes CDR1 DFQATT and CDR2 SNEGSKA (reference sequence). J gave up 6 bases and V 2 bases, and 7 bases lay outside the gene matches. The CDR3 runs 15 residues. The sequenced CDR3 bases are TGCAGTGCTAGACGACAGGGTATCGGTAATTCACCC. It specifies CSARRQGIGNSP. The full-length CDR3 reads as CSARRQGIGNSPLHF.

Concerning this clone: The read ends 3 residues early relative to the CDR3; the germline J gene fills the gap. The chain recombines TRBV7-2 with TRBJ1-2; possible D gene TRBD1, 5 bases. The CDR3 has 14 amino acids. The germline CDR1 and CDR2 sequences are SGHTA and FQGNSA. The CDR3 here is CASSYSGGSYDYTF. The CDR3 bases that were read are TGTGCCAGCAGCTACAGCGGGGGTTCCTACGAC.

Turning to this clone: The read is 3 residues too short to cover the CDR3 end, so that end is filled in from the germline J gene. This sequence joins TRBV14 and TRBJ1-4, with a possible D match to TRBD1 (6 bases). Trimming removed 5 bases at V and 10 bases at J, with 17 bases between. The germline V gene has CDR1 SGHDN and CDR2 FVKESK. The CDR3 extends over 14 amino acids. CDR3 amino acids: CASSTRQASGKLFF. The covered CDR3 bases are TGTGCCAGCAGCACTCGACAGGCCTCTGGAAAA.